This T cell receptor beta chain was sequenced for a study of blood T cell repertoires in COVID-19. Method: immunoSEQ multiplex PCR; TCRdb's copy keeps in-frame clones and lacks some. The profile shows about 200,000 clones, over 75% of them singletons. V lost 0 bases, J lost 3 bases, and 8 bases lay in between. Germline-derived CDR1 and CDR2 are MNHEY and SVGEGT. The CDR3 loop spans 14 amino acids. V and J are TRBV6-2 or TRBV6-3 and TRBJ1-2; tentatively, D is TRBD1 (6 bases). Sequencing used peripheral blood. The TCR comes from a human donor in a cohort sampled during active COVID-19. As DNA, the CDR3 is TGTGCCAGCAGTTACTCGACAGGATACTATGGCTACACCTTC. This sequence encodes CASSYSTGYYGYTF.